Listed here are 22 T cell receptor beta chains from one sample, sequenced in a study of T-cell reconstitution after alpha-beta-depleted transplantation in children. Researchers prepared the TCRbeta library using unique molecular identifiers, the study reports. Via MiXCR, TCRdb re-called the PCR reads, giving one row per CDR3 protein. Of fewer than 450,000 distinct CDR3 sequences listed, around 16% are singletons. Source: PBMCs, mostly from graft donor cells, taken 360 days after TCRalphabeta/CD19-depleted stem cell transplant. Every receptor here comes from a male patient aged 2 to 10 who had a stem cell transplant for acute lymphoblastic leukemia, so the T cells may come from the graft donor.

The chain has TRBV5-1 and TRBJ1-1; a possible D gene is TRBD1 (5 bases). The CDR3 is 16 amino acids. The V end lost 2 bases, the J end lost 4 bases, and 18 bases lay between the germline ends. Per germline, CDR1 SGHRS and CDR2 YFSETQ. DNA for the CDR3: TGCGCCAGCAGCTTAGGGTCAGGGAGCCCCCTCACTGAAGCTTTCTTT. It yields the protein CASSLGSGSPLTEAFF.

CDR3 sequence reads: CASSSPGRTDTQYF. The CDR3 DNA reads TGTGCCAGCAGTTCGCCCGGGAGAACAGATACGCAGTATTTT. This chain connects TRBV27 to TRBJ2-3; a weak D match, TRBD2 (6 bases). The CDR3 runs 14 residues. V lost 4 bases, J lost 3 bases, and 11 bases lay in between. Germline V gene sequence: CDR1 MNHEY, CDR2 SMNVEV (reference sequence).

This chain links TRBV27 with TRBJ1-1; possibly TRBD1 for D (6 bases). The CDR3 contains 14 residues. Germline values: CDR1 MNHEY, CDR2 SMNVEV (reference sequence). With 3 bases removed from V and 6 bases from J, the gap between germline ends came to 14 bases. CDR3 bases: TGTGCCAGCAGTTTTCGACAGGCCCAGTCTGAAGCTTTCTTT. This codes for CASSFRQAQSEAFF.

The chain couples TRBV20-1 to TRBJ2-2; 14 bases are shared with TRBD2. There are 17 residues in the CDR3. In germline, CDR1 is DFQATT, CDR2 SNEGSKA (reference sequence). V lost 6 bases, J lost 9 bases, and 15 bases stayed unmatched. The DNA for the CDR3 is TGCAGTGCCCCCCGGGCGACTAGCGGGAGGGAACACCGGGAGCTGTTTTTT. Translation gives CSAPRATSGREHRELFF.

This chain joins TRBV6-1 and TRBJ2-3; 13 bases match TRBD2. Per the germline V gene, CDR1 is MNHNS and CDR2 is SASEGT. The CDR3 consists of 16 residues. With V trimmed by 6 bases and J by 2 bases, 5 bases remained unmatched. The CDR3 sequence is CASRGLAGTSTDTQYF. CDR3 nucleotides: TGTGCCAGCAGGGGACTAGCGGGGACCTCCACAGATACGCAGTATTTT.

The sample holds many counts of this clonotype. The chain recombines TRBV12-3 or TRBV12-4 with TRBJ2-2; tentative D call: TRBD1 (6 bases). V lost 3 bases and J lost 6, with 11 bases in between. The CDR3 has 14 residues. The CDR3 DNA sequence: TGTGCCAGCAGTTTGCCACAGGGCGCCGGGGAGCTGTTTTTT. As protein: CASSLPQGAGELFF.

V is TRBV29-1 and J is TRBJ2-1, with 7 positions matching TRBD2. Germline V gene data show CDR1 as SQVTM and CDR2 as ANQGSEA. CDR3 length equals 13 residues. This chain's CDR3 is CSTLADFYNEQFF. In DNA, the CDR3 is TGCAGTACTCTAGCGGACTTCTACAATGAGCAGTTCTTC.

This clonotype came up a few times. This chain links TRBV19 with TRBJ2-3; the match to TRBD2 covers 9 bases. The CDR3 has 16 residues. Germline CDR1 and CDR2: LNHDA and SQIVND (reference sequence). Trimming removed 1 base from V and 2 bases from J; junction bases left unmatched: 4. CDR3 loop: CASSIGGGRATDTQYF. The CDR3 DNA sequence: TGTGCCAGTAGTATAGGTGGCGGGAGGGCCACAGATACGCAGTATTTT.

The chain uses TRBV7-2 and TRBJ2-7; tentatively, D is TRBD1 (6 bases). CDR1 and CDR2 from the germline V gene are SGHTA and FQGNSA. The CDR3 consists of 15 residues. Trimming shortened V by 5 bases and J by 5 bases, and 19 bases separated the two germline ends. The CDR3 DNA reads as TGTGCCAGCAGCCCGACAGGAACCGGGCGGGACGAGCAGTACTTC. Translated, it gives CASSPTGTGRDEQYF.

This clonotype was observed a few times. The rearrangement joins TRBV7-2 to TRBJ2-3; D might be TRBD2 (5 bases). Germline CDR1 and CDR2: SGHTA and FQGNSA. The CDR3 runs 16 residues. V was pared by 6 bases and J by 0 bases, with 16 bases between. This chain's CDR3 is CASSYFLAASTDTQYF. The CDR3 coding sequence is TGTGCCAGCAGTTACTTCCTAGCTGCTAGCACAGATACGCAGTATTTT.

The chain uses TRBV27 and TRBJ2-7; TRBD2 matches at 10 bases. The V segment lost 3 bases and the J segment 2 bases; nucleotides outside the gene matches: 4. CDR1 is MNHEY, CDR2 SMNVEV, per germline (reference sequence). The CDR3 totals 15 residues. The CDR3 DNA reads TGTGCCAGCAGTTTCGCTAGCGGGGGACCCTACGAGCAGTACTTC. Protein: CASSFASGGPYEQYF.

The chain is built from TRBV7-9 and TRBJ2-7, with 9 bases aligning to TRBD2. Looked up from germline, CDR1 is SEHNR and CDR2 is FQNEAQ (reference sequence). Unmatched junction bases numbered 7, after V lost 7 bases and J lost 0 bases. The CDR3 totals 15 residues. The CDR3 DNA reads TGTGCCAGCACCTTCACTAGCGGGTTCTCCTACGAGCAGTACTTC. Amino acids: CASTFTSGFSYEQYF. Full variable domain (outside the CDR3, taken from reference TRBV7-9 and TRBJ2-7): DTGVSQNPRHKITKRGQNVTFRCDPISEHNRLYWYRQTLGQGPEFLTYFQNEAQLEKSRLLSDRFSAERPKGSFSTLEIQRTEQGDSAMYLCASTFTSGFSYEQYFGPGTRLTVT.

This clonotype was seen more than once but under ten times. The chain joins TRBV9 to TRBJ2-2; D uncertain. This CDR3 has 16 amino acids. Trimming shortened V by 3 bases and J by 1 base, and 13 bases separated the two germline ends. Germline CDR1 is SGDLS and CDR2 is YYNGEE. CDR3 residues: CASSARFGENTGELFF. Written as DNA, the CDR3 is TGTGCCAGCAGCGCCCGGTTTGGCGAGAACACCGGGGAGCTGTTTTTT.

This clonotype appeared many times. An end of the junction does not agree with germline; a read error may underlie this. This chain connects TRBV7-2 to TRBJ2-1, with 7 bases aligning to TRBD1. CDR3 length equals 13 residues. Germline-derived CDR1 and CDR2 are SGHTA and FQGNSA. CDR3 DNA: TGTGCCAGCAGTCTACTCTTGACAGGGAAGTGGATCTTC. Translation gives CASSLLLTGKWIF.

This clonotype was detected a few times. The chain combines TRBV28 with TRBJ2-3, with TRBD2 matching over 9 bases. J gave up 4 bases and V 7 bases, and 6 bases lay outside the gene matches. Germline V CDR1 and CDR2: MDHEN, SYDVKM. The CDR3 sequence is 14 residues long. Here the CDR3 reads CASMAGGRSDTQYF. DNA of the CDR3: TGTGCCAGCATGGCGGGAGGGAGGTCAGATACGCAGTATTTT.

In its sample, this clonotype was seen once. V is TRBV5-1 and J is TRBJ2-3, with a possible D match to TRBD2 (6 bases). V was trimmed by 0 bases and J by 5 bases, leaving 22 bases between them. This CDR3 is built from 18 residues. Germline V gene lookup returns CDR1 SGHRS and CDR2 YFSETQ. CDR3 sequence: CASSLGFGGEPPGDTQYF. CDR3 bases: TGCGCCAGCAGCTTGGGTTTTGGCGGGGAACCTCCAGGAGATACGCAGTATTTT.

This clonotype was observed many times. This chain links TRBV29-1 with TRBJ1-2, with 9 bases that match TRBD1. Germline V lookup: CDR1 SQVTM, CDR2 ANQGSEA. The ends lost 2 bases at V and 7 bases at J; junction bases unmatched: 8. This CDR3 region has 14 residues. The CDR3 protein is CSVETRTGAGGYTF. CDR3 DNA sequence: TGCAGCGTTGAAACCCGGACAGGGGCTGGTGGCTACACCTTC. Drawing the rest from reference TRBV29-1 and TRBJ1-2, the complete variable domain is SAVISQKPSRDICQRGTSLTIQCQVDSQVTMMFWYRQQPGQSLTLIATANQGSEATYESGFVIDKFPISRPNLTFSTLTVSNMSPEDSSIYLCSVETRTGAGGYTFGSGTRLTVV.

The table lists this clonotype with many counts. The chain couples TRBV10-3 to TRBJ2-2; TRBD1 or TRBD2 may be the D gene (5 bases each). Trimming stripped 6 bases from V and 4 bases from J, with 15 bases between. Germline-derived CDR1 and CDR2 are ENHRY and SYGVKD. The CDR3 spans 15 residues. The DNA for the CDR3 is TGTGCCATCAGGACGGGACCTTTGGGCACCGGGGAGCTGTTTTTT. It is translated as CAIRTGPLGTGELFF.

The J gene is TRBJ1-1, the V gene TRBV11-2; the match to TRBD1 covers 7 bases. Germline CDR1 reads SGHAT; CDR2 reads FQNNGV. This CDR3 comprises 15 residues. The ends lost 5 bases at V and 4 bases at J; junction bases unmatched: 10. The CDR3 DNA reads as TGTGCCAGCAGCCCCAGACAGGGTGGGTCCACTGAAGCTTTCTTT. Its protein product is CASSPRQGGSTEAFF.

There are a few counts of this clonotype. CDR3 sequence: CASSLWSPSGIVYEQYF. The CDR3 DNA is TGTGCCAGCAGTTTATGGAGCCCAAGCGGGATCGTCTACGAGCAGTACTTC. The chain uses TRBV28 and TRBJ2-7; 7 bases are shared with TRBD2. The CDR3 spans 17 residues. Germline V gene sequence: CDR1 MDHEN, CDR2 SYDVKM. V shed 0 bases, J shed 3 bases, and the junction held 11 bases outside the gene matches.

The chain recombines TRBV3-1 with TRBJ1-1; D might be TRBD1 (6 bases). Germline CDR1 LGHDT, CDR2 YNNKEL (reference sequence). The ends were cut back, 7 bases at V and 0 bases at J, with 9 bases in the middle. The CDR3 contains 13 residues. DNA for the CDR3: TGTGCCAGCACCCAGGGGTTGAACACTGAAGCTTTCTTT. Translated: CASTQGLNTEAFF.

The sample holds many counts of this clonotype. This chain joins TRBV11-2 and TRBJ2-5, with unresolved D. CDR1 is SGHAT and CDR2 is FQNNGV in the germline V gene. The CDR3 is made up of 13 amino acids. The V end lost 5 bases, the J end lost 1 base, and 8 bases lay between the germline ends. The CDR3 reads CASSLWAQETQYF. In DNA form, the CDR3 reads TGTGCCAGCAGCCTCTGGGCCCAAGAGACCCAGTACTTC.